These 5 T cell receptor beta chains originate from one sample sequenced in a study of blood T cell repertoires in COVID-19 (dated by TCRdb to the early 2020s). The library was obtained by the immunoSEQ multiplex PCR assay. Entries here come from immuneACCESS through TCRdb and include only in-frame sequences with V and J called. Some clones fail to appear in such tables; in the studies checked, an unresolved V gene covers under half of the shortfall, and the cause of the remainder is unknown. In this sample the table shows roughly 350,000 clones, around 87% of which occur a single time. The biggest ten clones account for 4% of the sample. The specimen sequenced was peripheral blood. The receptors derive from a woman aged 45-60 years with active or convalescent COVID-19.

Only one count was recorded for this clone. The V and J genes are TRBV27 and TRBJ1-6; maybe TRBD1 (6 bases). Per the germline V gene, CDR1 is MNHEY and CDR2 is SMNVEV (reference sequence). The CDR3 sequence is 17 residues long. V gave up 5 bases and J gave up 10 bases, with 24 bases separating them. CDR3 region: CASSTLTTGPRDSPLHF. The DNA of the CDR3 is TGTGCCAGCAGTACATTAACGACAGGTCCGAGGGACTCACCCCTCCACTTT.

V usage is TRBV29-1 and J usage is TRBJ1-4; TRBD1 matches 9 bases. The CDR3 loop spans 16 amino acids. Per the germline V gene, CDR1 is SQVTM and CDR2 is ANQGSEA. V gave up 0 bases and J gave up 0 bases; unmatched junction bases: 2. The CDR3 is CSVEDGTGSTNEKLFF. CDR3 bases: TGCAGCGTTGAAGATGGGACAGGGTCAACTAATGAAAAACTGTTTTTT.

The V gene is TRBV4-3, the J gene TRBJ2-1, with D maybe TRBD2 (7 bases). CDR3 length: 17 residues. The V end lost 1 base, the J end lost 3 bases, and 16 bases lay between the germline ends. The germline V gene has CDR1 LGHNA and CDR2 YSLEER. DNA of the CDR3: TGCGCCAGCAGCCAAGGGGGGGCGGGAGTCCTCTACAATGAGCAGTTCTTC. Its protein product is CASSQGGAGVLYNEQFF.

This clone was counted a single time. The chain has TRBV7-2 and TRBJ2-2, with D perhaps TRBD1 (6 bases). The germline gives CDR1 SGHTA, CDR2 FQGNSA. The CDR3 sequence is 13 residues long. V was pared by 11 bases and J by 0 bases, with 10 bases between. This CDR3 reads CAGRQANTGELFF. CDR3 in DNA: TGTGCCGGGAGACAGGCGAACACCGGGGAGCTGTTTTTT.

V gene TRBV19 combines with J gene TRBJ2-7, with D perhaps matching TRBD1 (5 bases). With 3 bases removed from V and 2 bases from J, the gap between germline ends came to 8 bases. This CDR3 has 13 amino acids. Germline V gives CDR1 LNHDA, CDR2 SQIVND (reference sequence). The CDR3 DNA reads TGTGCCAGTAGTATGGGCAGGGCCTACGAGCAGTACTTC. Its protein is CASSMGRAYEQYF.